This TCR beta chain was identified in a study of post-analysis software for immune sequencing data. Study context: As for disease course, relapsing-remitting, secondary progressive and progressive-relapsing multiple sclerosis were all included. Overall study results and limits: Among multiple sclerosis patients, normalized Chao1 diversity was significantly below that of controls. The five TRBV segments detected at higher frequency in patients than in controls included TRBV5-6, TRBV5-1 and TRBV20-1. Samples prepared in the same batch strongly co-clustered by F measure.

Researchers reported that TCR beta cDNA libraries carried unique molecular identifiers. Each CDR3 protein gets one entry after TCRdb re-called the PCR reads with MiXCR. The sample consists of roughly 730,000 distinct CDR3 sequences, 25% to 30% of them appearing once. Details on this clonotype: As yet, its antigen is unknown.

The V gene lost 0 bases and the J gene lost 8 bases, with 14 bases spanning the gap. Germline assignment: CDR1 SGHRS and CDR2 YFSETQ. The CDR3 covers 14 residues. The material sequenced was blood. The J gene is TRBJ1-2, the V gene TRBV5-1; maybe TRBD1 (5 bases). This clonotype was obtained from a girl aged 10 to 17 with multiple sclerosis. In DNA form, the CDR3 reads TGCGCCAGCAGCTTGGCCAAGGGGCGTGAAGGCTACACCTTC. Protein sequence: CASSLAKGREGYTF.